This T cell receptor beta chain was captured by sequencing in a study of cytomegalovirus exposure and HLA in healthy donors. The study, taken as a whole, reports: Productive rates of about 87% or about 30% were seen for most TCR beta V segments in an earlier analysis. Looking again later, the authors saw that most CMV-associated TCR beta chains seemed HLA-restricted.

PCR primers comprised 60 Vbeta and 13 Jbeta primers. The repertoire was sequenced with immunoSEQ multiplex PCR; TCRdb's copy has only in-frame clones and lacks some. The sample lists roughly 130,000 clones, more than 80% occurring once. Points on this clone: The antigen is unknown.

Trimming cost V 10 bases and J 0 bases; bases outside gene matches: 10. The CDR3 loop spans 15 amino acids. Germline loops: CDR1 SGHNT, CDR2 YYREEE (reference sequence). Whereas donors were nominally healthy upon sampling, unrecorded immune exposures were probable. Sequences were obtained from PBMCs. The rearrangement uses TRBV5-4 and TRBJ2-3; 8 bases align to TRBD2. This sequence was found in a man between 25 and 39 years old in good health and CMV-seronegative. CDR3: CADSISGKSTDTQYF. The CDR3 nucleotides read TGTGCCGACTCAATTAGCGGGAAAAGCACAGATACGCAGTATTTT.